These 10 T cell receptor beta chains were sequenced from one sample in a study of identical twins. TCRdb reprocessed the 5' RACE reads via MiXCR and lists one record per CDR3 protein. The sample holds a few hundred thousand distinct CDR3 sequences; roughly 9.5% are singletons and the top ten take roughly 3.2%. The same sample was also used in a study of yellow fever vaccine responses in identical twins.

The sample comprised PBMCs. The receptors originated from a young woman in good health.

The sample holds a few counts of this clonotype. The gene calls are TRBV28 and TRBJ2-7, with TRBD1 matching over 7 bases. The CDR3 runs to 13 residues. Trimming cost V 1 base and J 7 bases; bases outside gene matches: 4. Per germline, CDR1 MDHEN and CDR2 SYDVKM. The CDR3 spells CASSLFPGGEQYF. The CDR3 bases are TGTGCCAGCAGTTTATTTCCAGGGGGTGAGCAGTACTTC.

The V call is TRBV5-4, the J call TRBJ2-6; TRBD2 agrees at 7 bases. In germline, CDR1 is SGHNT, CDR2 YYREEE (reference sequence). Losses at the gene ends were 0 bases for V and 0 bases for J; bases not matched to a gene: 15. The CDR3 contains 21 residues. The CDR3 DNA is TGTGCCAGCAGCTTGGGGGGGGGTGTCTTTGCAGACGTCTCTGGGGCCAACGTCCTGACTTTC. Translation: CASSLGGGVFADVSGANVLTF.

This clonotype was detected only a few times. This chain uses TRBV30 with TRBJ2-1; D gene ambiguous. The CDR3 extends over 14 amino acids. Trimming pared 0 bases from V and 4 bases from J, leaving 10 bases between. In germline, CDR1 is GTSNPN, CDR2 SVGIG (reference sequence). The CDR3 loop is CAWSVGFKYNEQFF. The CDR3 DNA is TGTGCCTGGAGTGTCGGGTTTAAGTACAATGAGCAGTTCTTC. The full variable domain, in which reference TRBV30 and TRBJ2-1 provide the parts outside the CDR3, is SQTIHQWPATLVQPVGSPLSLECTVEGTSNPNLYWYRQAAGRGLQLLFYSVGIGQISSEVPQNLSASRPQDRQFILSSKKLLLSDSGFYLCAWSVGFKYNEQFFGPGTRLTVL.

The chain couples TRBV6-1 to TRBJ2-3; D is tentatively TRBD1 or TRBD2 (5 bases each). Germline V gene data show CDR1 as MNHNS and CDR2 as SASEGT. The germline V and J ends were trimmed by 5 bases and 10 bases, with 16 bases remaining between them. The CDR3 runs 13 residues. The CDR3: CASSQILRESQYF. Written as DNA, the CDR3 is TGTGCCAGCAGTCAAATCCTCAGGGAGTCGCAGTATTTT.

This clonotype has more than one count but fewer than ten. The J gene is TRBJ2-7, the V gene TRBV19; 7 positions agree with TRBD1. Trimming at V came to 6 bases and at J to 5 bases, leaving 10 bases not matched to a gene. The CDR3 totals 14 residues. Looked up from germline, CDR1 is LNHDA and CDR2 is SQIVND (reference sequence). CDR3 DNA: TGTGCCAGTAGATATCAGCAGGGGGTAAACGAGCAGTACTTC. This translates into CASRYQQGVNEQYF.

J is TRBJ2-7 and V is TRBV25-1; D is unresolved. This CDR3 is 21 amino acids long. Per germline, CDR1 MGHDK and CDR2 SYGVNS. Deletions cut 2 bases from V and 5 bases from J, with 34 bases between. CDR3 region: CASSEPHPDPALNRFLHEQYF. CDR3 sequence (DNA): TGTGCCAGCAGTGAACCGCACCCGGACCCAGCGCTCAATAGATTCCTCCACGAGCAGTACTTC.

This clonotype was counted many times. This chain connects TRBV20-1 to TRBJ2-7, with D perhaps TRBD2 (6 bases). Trimming shortened V by 2 bases and J by 9 bases, and 17 bases separated the two germline ends. Germline CDR1 DFQATT, CDR2 SNEGSKA (reference sequence). The CDR3 length is 13 residues. The CDR3 coding sequence is TGCAGTGCTAGATCGCAGGACCCAGCGGGGCAGTACTTC. Encoded protein: CSARSQDPAGQYF.

J is TRBJ2-5 and V is TRBV28; unclear D gene. Trimming pared 6 bases from V and 5 bases from J, leaving 16 bases between. This CDR3 spans 14 amino acids. The germline V gene encodes CDR1 MDHEN and CDR2 SYDVKM. The CDR3 DNA follows: TGTGCCAGCAGCAAACCGGGCCCCGCGGAGACCCAGTACTTC. It specifies CASSKPGPAETQYF. The full variable domain, with the rest looked up from reference TRBV28 and TRBJ2-5, is DVKVTQSSRYLVKRTGEKVFLECVQDMDHENMFWYRQDPGLGLRLIYFSYDVKMKEKGDIPEGYSVSREKKERFSLILESASTNQTSMYLCASSKPGPAETQYFGPGTRLLVL.

The chain couples TRBV7-9 to TRBJ2-7, with 11 bases lining up with TRBD2. The germline gives CDR1 SEHNR, CDR2 FQNEAQ (reference sequence). This CDR3 is built from 15 residues. The J segment lost 5 bases and the V segment lost 5 bases, leaving 8 bases of the junction unmatched. The CDR3 DNA reads as TGTGCCAGCAGCCCCCTTAGCGGGGGGGGCCACGAGCAGTACTTC. Protein sequence: CASSPLSGGGHEQYF.

Many counts were recorded for this clonotype. V and J are TRBV3-1 and TRBJ2-1, with 9 bases matching TRBD1. The germline V gene encodes CDR1 LGHDT and CDR2 YNNKEL (reference sequence). V shed 3 bases and J 7 bases; nucleotides not matched to a gene: 1. The CDR3 covers 13 residues. The CDR3 loop reads CASSQGTGNEQFF. The CDR3 nucleotides are TGTGCCAGCAGCCAGGGGACAGGGAATGAGCAGTTCTTC.